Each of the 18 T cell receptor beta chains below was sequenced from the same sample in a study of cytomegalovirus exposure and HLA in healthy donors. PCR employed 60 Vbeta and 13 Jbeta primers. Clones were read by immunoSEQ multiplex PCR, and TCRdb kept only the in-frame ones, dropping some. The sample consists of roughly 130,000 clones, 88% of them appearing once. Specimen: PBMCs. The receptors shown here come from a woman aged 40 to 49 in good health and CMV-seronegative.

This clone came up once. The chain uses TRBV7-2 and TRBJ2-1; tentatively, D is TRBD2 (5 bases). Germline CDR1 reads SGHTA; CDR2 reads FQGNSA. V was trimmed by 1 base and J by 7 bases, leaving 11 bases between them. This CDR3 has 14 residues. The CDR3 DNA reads TGTGCCAGCAGCTTAGACGGGATTGGGAATGAGCAGTTCTTC. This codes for CASSLDGIGNEQFF.

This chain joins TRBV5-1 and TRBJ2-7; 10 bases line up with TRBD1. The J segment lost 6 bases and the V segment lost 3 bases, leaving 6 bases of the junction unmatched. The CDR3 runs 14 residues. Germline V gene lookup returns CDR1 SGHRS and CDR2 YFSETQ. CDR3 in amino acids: CASSSGQGLGEQYF. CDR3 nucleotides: TGCGCCAGCAGCTCGGGACAGGGGCTAGGCGAGCAGTACTTC.

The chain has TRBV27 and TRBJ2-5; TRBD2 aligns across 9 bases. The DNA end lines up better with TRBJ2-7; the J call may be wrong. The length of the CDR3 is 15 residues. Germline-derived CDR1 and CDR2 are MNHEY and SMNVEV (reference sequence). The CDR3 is CASSLFAGGPYEQYF. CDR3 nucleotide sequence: TGTGCCAGCAGTTTATTCGCGGGAGGGCCCTACGAGCAGTACTTC.

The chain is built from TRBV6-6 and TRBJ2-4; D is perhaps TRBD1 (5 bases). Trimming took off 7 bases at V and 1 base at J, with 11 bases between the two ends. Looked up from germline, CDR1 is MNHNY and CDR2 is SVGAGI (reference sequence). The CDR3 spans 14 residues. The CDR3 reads CASTAGLAKNIQYF. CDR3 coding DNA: TGTGCCAGCACTGCAGGGCTGGCCAAAAACATTCAGTACTTC.

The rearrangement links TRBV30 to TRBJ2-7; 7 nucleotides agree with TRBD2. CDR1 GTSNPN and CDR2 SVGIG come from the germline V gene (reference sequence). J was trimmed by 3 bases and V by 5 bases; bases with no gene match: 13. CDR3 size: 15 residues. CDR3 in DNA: TGTGCCTGGCGTGGGGGGGACCAAATATTCTACGAGCAGTACTTC. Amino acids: CAWRGGDQIFYEQYF.

The CDR3 protein is CASSYQTGSGTQYF. The DNA of the CDR3 is TGTGCCAGCAGCTATCAAACAGGGTCAGGGACCCAGTACTTC. The chain links TRBV7-9 to TRBJ2-5; TRBD1 might be the D (6 bases). Germline V gives CDR1 SEHNR, CDR2 FQNEAQ (reference sequence). V lost 4 bases to trimming and J lost 7 bases, with 16 bases between them. The CDR3 contains 14 residues.

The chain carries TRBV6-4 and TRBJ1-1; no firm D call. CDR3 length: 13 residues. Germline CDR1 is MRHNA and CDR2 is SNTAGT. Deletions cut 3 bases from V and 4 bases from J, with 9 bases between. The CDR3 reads CASSEQTGTEAFF. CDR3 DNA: TGTGCCAGCAGTGAGCAGACGGGCACTGAAGCTTTCTTT.

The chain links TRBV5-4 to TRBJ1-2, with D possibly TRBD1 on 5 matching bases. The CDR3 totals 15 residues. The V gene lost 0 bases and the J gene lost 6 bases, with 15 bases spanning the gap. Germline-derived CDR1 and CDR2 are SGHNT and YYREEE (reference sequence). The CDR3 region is CASSLAMPGQDGYTF. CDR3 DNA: TGTGCCAGCAGCTTGGCCATGCCAGGGCAGGATGGCTACACCTTC.

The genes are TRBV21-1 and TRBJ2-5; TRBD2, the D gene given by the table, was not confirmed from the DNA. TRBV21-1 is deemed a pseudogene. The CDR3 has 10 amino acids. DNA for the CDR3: TGTGCCAGCCCTCCGGAGACCCAGTACTTC. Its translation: CASPPETQYF.

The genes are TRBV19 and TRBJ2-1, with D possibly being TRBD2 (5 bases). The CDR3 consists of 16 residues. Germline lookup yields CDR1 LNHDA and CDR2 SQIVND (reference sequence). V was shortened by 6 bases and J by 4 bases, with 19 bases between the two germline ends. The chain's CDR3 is CASRHKARAGYNEQFF. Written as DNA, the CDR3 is TGTGCCAGTAGACATAAGGCGCGGGCCGGGTACAATGAGCAGTTCTTC. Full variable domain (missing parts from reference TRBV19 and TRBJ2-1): DGGITQSPKYLFRKEGQNVTLSCEQNLNHDAMYWYRQDPGQGLRLIYYSQIVNDFQKGDIAEGYSVSREKKESFPLTVTSAQKNPTAFYLCASRHKARAGYNEQFFGPGTRLTVL.

The CDR3 DNA sequence: TGTGCCAGCAGGGGACAAGTAAATCAGCCCCAGCATTTT. It encodes CASRGQVNQPQHF. The rearrangement uses TRBV2 and TRBJ1-5, with D possibly being TRBD1 (6 bases). The ends were cut back, 6 bases at V and 4 bases at J, with 10 bases in the middle. CDR3 size: 13 residues. From germline, CDR1 is SNHLY and CDR2 FYNNEI.

DNA for the CDR3: TGTGCCAGCAGCCCCCAGTCGGGACTAACCACCGGGGAGCTGTTTTTT. It translates to CASSPQSGLTTGELFF. This chain connects TRBV7-3 to TRBJ2-2; 7 nucleotides agree with TRBD2. Trimming cost V 5 bases and J 4 bases; bases outside gene matches: 10. There are 16 residues in the CDR3. Germline CDR1 reads SGHTA; CDR2 reads FQGTGA.

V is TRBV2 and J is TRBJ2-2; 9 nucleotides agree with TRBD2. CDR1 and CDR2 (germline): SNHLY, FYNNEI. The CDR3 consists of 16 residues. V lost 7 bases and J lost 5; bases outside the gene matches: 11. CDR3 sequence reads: CASNPTSGEGTGELFF. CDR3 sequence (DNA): TGTGCCAGCAACCCGACTAGCGGAGAAGGGACCGGGGAGCTGTTTTTT.

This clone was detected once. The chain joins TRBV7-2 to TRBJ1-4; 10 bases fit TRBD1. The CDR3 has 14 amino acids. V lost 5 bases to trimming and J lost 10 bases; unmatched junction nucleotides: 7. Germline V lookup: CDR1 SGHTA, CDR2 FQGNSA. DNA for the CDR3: TGTGCCAGCAGCCGGGACAGGGGAGAAGGAAAACTGTTTTTT. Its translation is CASSRDRGEGKLFF.

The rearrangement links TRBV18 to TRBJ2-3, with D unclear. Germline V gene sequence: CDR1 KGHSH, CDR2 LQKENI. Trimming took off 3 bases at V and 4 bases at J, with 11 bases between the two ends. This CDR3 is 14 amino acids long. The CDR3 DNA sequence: TGTGCCAGCTCACCTCCGGGTCAGTCAGATACGCAGTATTTT. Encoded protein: CASSPPGQSDTQYF.

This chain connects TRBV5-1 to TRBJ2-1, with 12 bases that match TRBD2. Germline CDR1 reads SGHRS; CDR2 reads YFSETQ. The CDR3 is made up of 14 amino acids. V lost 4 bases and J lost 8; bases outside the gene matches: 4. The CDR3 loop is CASSPTSGSYEQFF. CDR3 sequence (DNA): TGCGCCAGCAGCCCGACTAGCGGGAGTTATGAGCAGTTCTTC.

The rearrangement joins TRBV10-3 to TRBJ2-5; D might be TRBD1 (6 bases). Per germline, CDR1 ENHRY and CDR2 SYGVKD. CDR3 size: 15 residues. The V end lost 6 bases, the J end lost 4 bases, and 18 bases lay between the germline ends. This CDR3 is CAIRPQGVGGETQYF. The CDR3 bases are TGTGCCATCAGGCCACAGGGAGTCGGAGGAGAGACCCAGTACTTC.

The CDR3 nucleotides read TGTGCCAGCAGCTTAGGAATAGCGGTAACGGGGGAGCAGTTCTTC. It yields the protein CASSLGIAVTGEQFF. The chain uses TRBV7-8 and TRBJ2-1; the D gene is possibly TRBD2 (6 bases). The CDR3 length is 15 residues. CDR1 SGHVS and CDR2 FQNEAQ come from the germline V gene. The V end lost 1 base, the J end lost 10 bases, and 17 bases lay between the germline ends. Drawing the rest from reference TRBV7-8 and TRBJ2-1, the complete variable domain is GAGVSQSPRYKVAKRGQDVALRCDPISGHVSLFWYQQALGQGPEFLTYFQNEAQLDKSGLPSDRFFAERPEGSVSTLKIQRTQQEDSAVYLCASSLGIAVTGEQFFGPGTRLTVL.